These T cell receptor beta chains were read from a single sample in a study of blood T cell repertoires in COVID-19. The assay was immunoSEQ multiplex PCR, and TCRdb's table has in-frame clones only and misses some. Found here are around 300,000 clones, roughly 90% of them singletons; the top ten hold about 1.8%. Material: PBMCs or T cells enriched from blood (not recorded which). All receptors derive from a middle-aged woman who had recovered from COVID-19. CDR3s include the opening cysteine and the closing phenylalanine or tryptophan. Each record gives: V gene, J gene, D gene, clone size, CDR3 DNA, CDR3 protein. D genes are given only for firm matches. Size is stated for part of the rows, as once, few or many counts, or as a class when the clone is expanded.

TRBV27	TRBJ2-1	TRBD2	.	TGTGCCAGCAGTTTAGGGGCTAGCGGTCCAACCAAGTTCTTC	CASSLGASGPTKFF
TRBV15	TRBJ1-4	TRBD1	.	TGTGCCACCAAGGATTATAATGGACAGGATAATGAAAAACTGTTTTTT	CATKDYNGQDNEKLFF
TRBV7-2	TRBJ2-2	TRBD1	.	TGTGCCAGCAGGGTGGGACAGGCATGGACCGGGGAGCTGTTTTTT	CASRVGQAWTGELFF
TRBV18	TRBJ1-2	TRBD1	.	TGTGCCAGCTCACCCTATGCGGGGACAGGGGCTGGCTACACCTTC	CASSPYAGTGAGYTF
TRBV9	TRBJ2-3	TRBD1	.	TGTGCCAGCAGCGTGCCGGGACAGCGGCAGTATTTT	CASSVPGQRQYF
TRBV7-2	TRBJ2-4	TRBD2	once	TGTGCCAGCAGCTTAGCCTCCGGGACTAGATACCATCCGCAAAACATTCAGTACTTC	CASSLASGTRYHPQNIQYF
TRBV4-1	TRBJ1-6	.	.	TGCGCCAGCAGCCAAGCACAGCCAAATTCACCCCTCCACTTT	CASSQAQPNSPLHF
TRBV6-2/TRBV6-3	TRBJ2-4	.	.	TGTGCCAGCAGTTACGATGGACGGCGCGGGAACATTCAGTACTTC	CASSYDGRRGNIQYF
TRBV4-1	TRBJ1-4	.	once	TGCGCCAGCAGCCTCCAGGCTCTAACTGAAAAACTGTTTTTT	CASSLQALTEKLFF
TRBV19	TRBJ1-1	TRBD1	few	TGTGCCAGTAGTACCACAGGGGACACTGAAGCTTTCTTT	CASSTTGDTEAFF
TRBV4-1	TRBJ2-7	TRBD2	.	TGCGCCAGCAGCCAAGTATTTATTAGCGGGATAGGAGACGAGCAGTACTTC	CASSQVFISGIGDEQYF
TRBV7-6	TRBJ2-7	TRBD2	.	TGTGCCAGCAGCGCCGGGACTAGCGGACGCTACGAGCAGTACTTC	CASSAGTSGRYEQYF
TRBV29-1	TRBJ2-7	TRBD2	.	TGCAGCGTTGGAACCGGGACTAGCGCCTACGAGCAGTACTTC	CSVGTGTSAYEQYF
TRBV18	TRBJ1-4	.	.	TGTGCCAGCTCACCAGGGCCAGGGTCGAATGAAAAACTGTTTTTT	CASSPGPGSNEKLFF
TRBV9	TRBJ1-2	.	.	TGTGCCAGCAGCGTAGTCCCCAGTACCTATGGCTACACCTTC	CASSVVPSTYGYTF
TRBV20-1	TRBJ2-1	.	.	TGCAGTACTAGTATAAACAATGAGCAGTTCTTC	CSTSINNEQFF
TRBV5-1	TRBJ2-1	TRBD1	.	TGCGCCAGCAGCTCACAGGGGGCCGGAAACAATGAGCAGTTCTTC	CASSSQGAGNNEQFF
TRBV11-2	TRBJ1-4	.	.	TGTGCCAGCAGCTTAGCGGCAGGGGCGTTTGAAAAACTGTTTTTT	CASSLAAGAFEKLFF
TRBV25-1	TRBJ1-2	.	.	TGTGCCAGCAGTGAACAGGCTATAAGCTACACCTTC	CASSEQAISYTF
TRBV15	TRBJ1-5	TRBD1	.	TGTGCCACCAGCATATTCGGACAGGTCAATCAGCCCCAGCATTTT	CATSIFGQVNQPQHF
TRBV5-4	TRBJ1-1	.	.	TGTGCCAGCAGCCCCCCCGCAGGGTCGAACACTGAAGCTTTCTTT	CASSPPAGSNTEAFF
TRBV7-8	TRBJ2-1	TRBD1	.	TGTGCCAGCAGCGCGGACAGGGGGGGGAATGAGCAGTTCTTC	CASSADRGGNEQFF
TRBV7-2	TRBJ2-1	TRBD2	.	TGTGCCAGCAGCCAATACAGGACTAGCGTGTTGCTCTTC	CASSQYRTSVLLF
TRBV7-2	TRBJ2-7	.	.	TGTGCCAGCAGCCAACGACAAGACGGCATTTACGAGCAGTACTTC	CASSQRQDGIYEQYF
TRBV7-2	TRBJ1-1	.	few	TGTGCCAGCAGCTTCTTAGGGCAGGGCAGAACTGAAGCTTTCTTT	CASSFLGQGRTEAFF
TRBV2	TRBJ1-2	.	.	TGTGCCAGCAGGTCGGGAGCCCTAAACTATGGCTACACCTTC	CASRSGALNYGYTF
TRBV7-3	TRBJ2-3	TRBD2	.	TGTGCCAGCAGCTTAATAGCGGGAGTGAGAGATACGCAGTATTTT	CASSLIAGVRDTQYF
TRBV29-1	TRBJ1-3	TRBD1	.	TGCAGCGTTGGACAGGGCTCAAACACCATATATTTT	CSVGQGSNTIYF
TRBV5-5	TRBJ2-1	.	.	TGTGCCAGCAGCTCCCACCTGGGGGGAGGCAATGAGCAGTTCTTC	CASSSHLGGGNEQFF
TRBV5-1	TRBJ2-5	.	.	TGCGCCAGCAGCCGAGCCATCCAAGAGACCCAGTACTTC	CASSRAIQETQYF
TRBV7-9	TRBJ1-2	.	.	TGTGCCAGCAGCTTAGGGGGTGCAGGGTACTATGGCTACACCTTC	CASSLGGAGYYGYTF
TRBV4-3	TRBJ2-3	TRBD2	.	TGCGCCAGCAGCCCCCTAGCGGGATCAATCACAGATACGCAGTATTTT	CASSPLAGSITDTQYF
TRBV7-9	TRBJ1-2	.	.	TGTGCCAGCAGCCCGCAACGCGGGCTAGCTAACTATGGCTACACCTTC	CASSPQRGLANYGYTF
TRBV27	TRBJ2-3	TRBD2	.	TGTGCCAGTTCACTAGCGGGGGTGACAGATACGCAGTATTTT	CASSLAGVTDTQYF
TRBV4-2	TRBJ2-7	TRBD2	many	TGTGCCAGCACCCTTGTGACAGTCTCGGGACTAGGACCCCTTGCGCTAAGGGAGCAGTACTTC	CASTLVTVSGLGPLALREQYF
TRBV18	TRBJ2-1	TRBD2	.	TGTGCCAGCTCACCGCGCGGGAGCCTTCAAAATGAGCAGTTCTTC	CASSPRGSLQNEQFF
TRBV25-1	TRBJ1-1	TRBD1	.	TGTGCCAGCAGCGACAGGGGGCGAAGAGGGAACACTGAAGCTTTCTTT	CASSDRGRRGNTEAFF
TRBV6-5	TRBJ1-2	TRBD1	.	TGTGCCAGCAGTACGAACACCGGGACAGATTATGGCTACACCTTC	CASSTNTGTDYGYTF
TRBV5-1	TRBJ1-1	TRBD1	.	TGCGCCAGCAGCCGAGACAGGGAAGGGACTGAAGCTTTCTTT	CASSRDREGTEAFF
TRBV7-9	TRBJ2-7	TRBD2	once	TGTGCCAGCAGCCAAGAACTAGCGGGGACGTACGAGCAGTACTTC	CASSQELAGTYEQYF
TRBV4-2	TRBJ2-3	TRBD2	.	TGTGCCAGCAGCCAAGATCTCGGACTAGCGGGGAAGGATACGCAGTATTTT	CASSQDLGLAGKDTQYF
TRBV7-9	TRBJ2-1	.	.	TGTGCCAGCAGCTTTCAGGGGAATGTGGCCAATGAGCAGTTCTTC	CASSFQGNVANEQFF
TRBV5-4	TRBJ2-3	.	.	TGTGCCAGCAGCTTGGGAGGAAAAAGCACAGATACGCAGTATTTT	CASSLGGKSTDTQYF
TRBV7-6	TRBJ1-4	TRBD1	.	TGTGCCAGCAGCTTAAGAGCAGGGACAGGGAATGAAAAACTGTTTTTT	CASSLRAGTGNEKLFF
TRBV7-9	TRBJ2-1	TRBD1	once	TGTGCCAGCAGCTCGGGACAGGGGGCCTTCAATGAGCAGTTCTTC	CASSSGQGAFNEQFF
TRBV6-5	TRBJ1-2	.	.	TGTGCCAGCAGTTCACAGGGATATGATGGCTACACCTTC	CASSSQGYDGYTF
TRBV5-8	TRBJ1-1	.	.	TGTGCCAGCAGCTGGGGGGGCCCGAACACTGAAGCTTTCTTT	CASSWGGPNTEAFF
TRBV5-4	TRBJ1-2	.	.	TGTGCCAGCAGCCGAGGAGGGACCTCAGCTAACTATGGCTACACCTTC	CASSRGGTSANYGYTF
TRBV7-8	TRBJ1-2	TRBD1	.	TGTGCCAGCAGCTTAGGGCTGGAGACCGGGACAGGGGCGAGCGGCTACACCTTC	CASSLGLETGTGASGYTF
TRBV18	TRBJ2-5	.	once	TGTGCCAGCTCACTCTCTCCCAGACAAGAGACCCAGTACTTC	CASSLSPRQETQYF
TRBV11-2	TRBJ1-2	.	few	TGTGCCAGCAGCCTAAGTACAGCGGGCCTTGGCTACACCTTC	CASSLSTAGLGYTF
TRBV5-1	TRBJ2-2	TRBD1	.	TGCGCCAGCAGATATCCCTGGACAGGGGGCTTCACCGGGGAGCTGTTTTTT	CASRYPWTGGFTGELFF
TRBV6-5	TRBJ1-5	.	.	TGTGCCAGCAGTTACTCAAGAGATAGCAATCAGCCCCAGCATTTT	CASSYSRDSNQPQHF
TRBV5-1	TRBJ1-2	TRBD1	.	TGCGCCAGCAGCTCACTACCTCCGGGACAGGGGGGTGGCTACACCTTC	CASSSLPPGQGGGYTF
TRBV7-3	TRBJ2-1	TRBD2	.	TGTGCCAGCAGCTTATTAGCGGGAGTGAGAAATGAGCAGTTCTTC	CASSLLAGVRNEQFF
TRBV5-4	TRBJ1-2	.	once	TGTGCCAGCAGCCCTATGCCAGGGGACGGCTATGGCTACACCTTC	CASSPMPGDGYGYTF
TRBV27	TRBJ2-3	.	.	TGTGCCAGCAGTTTATCACTAGTAGGCACAGATACGCAGTATTTT	CASSLSLVGTDTQYF
TRBV14	TRBJ2-1	TRBD2	.	TGTGCCAGCAGCCAAGATTTTAGTAGCGGGAGGGGCGAGCAGTTCTTC	CASSQDFSSGRGEQFF